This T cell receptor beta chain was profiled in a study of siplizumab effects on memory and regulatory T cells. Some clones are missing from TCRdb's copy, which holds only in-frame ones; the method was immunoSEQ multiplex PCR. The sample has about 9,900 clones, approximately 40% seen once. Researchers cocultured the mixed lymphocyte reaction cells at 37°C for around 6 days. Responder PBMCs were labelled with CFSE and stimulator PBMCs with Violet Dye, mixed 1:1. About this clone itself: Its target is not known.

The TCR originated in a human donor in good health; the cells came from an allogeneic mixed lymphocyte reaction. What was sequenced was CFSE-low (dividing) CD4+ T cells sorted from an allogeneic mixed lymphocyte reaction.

The CDR3 reads CASSVIGGPQETQYF. CDR3 nucleotides: TGTGCCAGCAGCGTAATCGGGGGGCCCCAAGAGACCCAGTACTTC. The chain joins TRBV9 to TRBJ2-5, with TRBD2 as a possible D gene (7 bases). The V gene's germline CDR1 is SGDLS and CDR2 YYNGEE. The CDR3 is 15 amino acids. Trimming took off 1 base at V and 1 base at J, with 11 bases between the two ends.